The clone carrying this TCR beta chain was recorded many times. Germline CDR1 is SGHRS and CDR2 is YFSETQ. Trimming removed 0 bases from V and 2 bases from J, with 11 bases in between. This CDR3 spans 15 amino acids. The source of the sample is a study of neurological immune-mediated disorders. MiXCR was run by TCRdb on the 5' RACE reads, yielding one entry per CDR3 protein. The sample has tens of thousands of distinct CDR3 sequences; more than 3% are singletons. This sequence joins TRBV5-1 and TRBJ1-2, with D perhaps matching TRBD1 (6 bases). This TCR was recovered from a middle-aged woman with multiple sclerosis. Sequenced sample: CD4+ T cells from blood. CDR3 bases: TGCGCCAGCAGCTTGGCCGGCAGGGGCAACTATGGCTACACCTTC. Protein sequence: CASSLAGRGNYGYTF.